A selection of T cell receptor beta chains follows, all from one sample in a study of beta chain features in type 1 diabetes. The assay was immunoSEQ multiplex PCR, and TCRdb's table has in-frame clones only and misses some. Here the sample spans about 150,000 clones, less than 9.5% being singletons. Sequences were obtained from central memory CD4+ T cells from blood. The receptors come from a woman between 40 and 50 years old with type 1 diabetes. Each CDR3 is given with its conserved first and last residue. A D gene is named only where the DNA matches it firmly. Only part of the rows carry a size: once, few, many, or a class if the clone is expanded.

cdr3_aa cdr3_nt d_call v_call clone_size j_call cdr3_length
CASSQGTFRGGEQFF TGTGCCAGCAGCCAAGGGACTTTTAGGGGGGGTGAGCAGTTCTTC NA TRBV7-2 NA TRBJ2-1 15
CASSLQGNQPQHF TGTGCCAGCAGTTTACAGGGGAATCAGCCCCAGCATTTT NA TRBV28 few TRBJ1-5 13
CASSLAGDPYNEQFF TGCGCCAGCAGCCTAGCGGGAGATCCCTACAATGAGCAGTTCTTC TRBD2 TRBV5-1 few TRBJ2-1 15
CASSPEAAGRGFF TGTGCCAGCAGCCCCGAGGCGGCGGGGAGGGGGTTCTTC TRBD2 TRBV11-2 once TRBJ2-1 13
CASSRHTTGKDQPQHF TGTGCCAGCAGCCGACACACGACAGGGAAGGATCAGCCCCAGCATTTT TRBD1 TRBV7-8 few TRBJ1-5 16
CASSLTGAANYGYTF TGTGCCAGCAGCTTGACAGGGGCCGCAAACTATGGCTACACCTTC TRBD1 TRBV5-4 few TRBJ1-2 15
CSVRVTSGTGELFF TGCAGCGTACGGGTTACCTCGGGCACCGGGGAGCTGTTTTTT NA TRBV29-1 NA TRBJ2-2 14
CASSFRGYEQYF TGTGCCAGCAGCTTTAGGGGCTACGAGCAGTACTTC NA TRBV7-2 NA TRBJ2-7 12
CASRRGSTDTQYF TGTGCCAGCAGGAGAGGGAGCACAGATACGCAGTATTTT NA TRBV7-8 NA TRBJ2-3 13
CASSPQPSNSHEQYF TGTGCCAGCAGCCCCCAGCCGAGTAACAGCCACGAGCAGTACTTC NA TRBV7-2 NA TRBJ2-7 15
CASSSQGRDTQYF TGTGCCAGCAGCTCACAGGGTAGGGATACGCAGTATTTT NA TRBV11-3 few TRBJ2-3 13
CAWGTSGATDTQYF TGTGCCTGGGGGACTAGCGGGGCCACAGATACGCAGTATTTT TRBD2 TRBV30 NA TRBJ2-3 14
CASSQDATGQVGELFF TGCGCCAGCAGCCAAGATGCGACAGGGCAGGTCGGGGAGCTGTTTTTT TRBD1 TRBV4-3 few TRBJ2-2 16
CSVVGGTEAFF TGCAGCGTTGTAGGGGGTACTGAAGCTTTCTTT NA TRBV29-1 NA TRBJ1-1 11
CASSVRGGTFF TGTGCCAGCAGTGTCCGGGGGGGAACTTTCTTT NA TRBV28 NA TRBJ1-1 11
CASSQRGTSDQETQYF TGCGCCAGCAGCCAAAGAGGGACTAGCGACCAAGAGACCCAGTACTTC TRBD2 TRBV4-1 few TRBJ2-5 16
CASSLGTTGGTEAFF TGTGCCAGCAGCTTGGGGACGACAGGGGGCACTGAAGCTTTCTTT TRBD1 TRBV5-4 NA TRBJ1-1 15
CASSNPLADRSYNEQFF TGTGCCAGCAGCAACCCTTTAGCGGACCGATCCTACAATGAGCAGTTCTTC NA TRBV7-9 NA TRBJ2-1 17
CASSQEGDREREQYF TGCGCCAGCAGCCAGGAAGGGGACAGGGAGCGCGAGCAGTACTTC TRBD1 TRBV4-1 NA TRBJ2-7 15
CSVAGGQGVDQPQHF TGCAGCGTTGCGGGGGGACAGGGAGTAGACCAGCCCCAGCATTTT TRBD1 TRBV29-1 NA TRBJ1-5 15
CASSPPDRGSTMNTEAFF TGTGCCAGCTCACCCCCGGACAGGGGTTCGACAATGAACACTGAAGCTTTCTTT TRBD1 TRBV18 many TRBJ1-1 18
CASSPSPSTSGRINEQFF TGTGCCAGCAGTCCCAGCCCTAGTACTAGCGGGAGAATCAATGAGCAGTTCTTC TRBD2 TRBV28 few TRBJ2-1 18
CASKAGGPTNEQFF TGTGCCAGCAAAGCGGGAGGGCCCACTAATGAGCAGTTCTTC TRBD2 TRBV7-9 NA TRBJ2-1 14
CASSPGTGRAEQYF TGTGCCAGTAGTCCCGGGACAGGGAGAGCCGAGCAGTACTTC TRBD1 TRBV19 few TRBJ2-7 14
CSVQRTNEKLFF TGCAGCGTACAGAGAACTAATGAAAAACTGTTTTTT NA TRBV29-1 NA TRBJ1-4 12
CASSLDPARGNTQYF TGTGCCAGCAGCTTAGATCCAGCGAGAGGCAATACGCAGTATTTT NA TRBV7-2 few TRBJ2-3 15
CASTHTGSSEAFF TGTGCCAGTACTCATACGGGTTCATCTGAAGCTTTCTTT NA TRBV19 NA TRBJ1-1 13
CASSLEQAKETQYF TGTGCCAGCAGCTTAGAACAGGCTAAAGAGACCCAGTACTTC NA TRBV7-2 NA TRBJ2-5 14